Listed here is a single T cell receptor beta chain. The antigen remains unidentified. Sequencing was performed with immunoSEQ multiplex PCR; in TCRdb, only in-frame clones are kept and a portion is missing. The sample consists of more than 2 million clones, about 95% of them appearing once. This specimen belongs to a study of shared clonotypes between healthy human individuals. Participating donors were healthy, HIV-negative adults free of recent acute infections or vaccinations. Study results and caveats: Of the naive CD4 clonotypes, approximately 5% were shared across a handful of donors.

This clonotype was sampled from a man aged 18 to 30 in good health. Specimen: naive CD4+ T cells sorted from blood. The sample's subset: CD45RA+ positively selected.

The CDR3: CASRWTSGRKDEQFF. The CDR3 DNA reads as TGTGCCAGCAGGTGGACTAGCGGGAGGAAGGATGAGCAGTTCTTC. This chain links TRBV6-5 with TRBJ2-1, with 14 bases aligning to TRBD2. Unmatched junction bases numbered 6, after V lost 6 bases and J lost 8 bases. CDR3 size: 15 residues. In germline, CDR1 is MNHEY, CDR2 SVGAGI.